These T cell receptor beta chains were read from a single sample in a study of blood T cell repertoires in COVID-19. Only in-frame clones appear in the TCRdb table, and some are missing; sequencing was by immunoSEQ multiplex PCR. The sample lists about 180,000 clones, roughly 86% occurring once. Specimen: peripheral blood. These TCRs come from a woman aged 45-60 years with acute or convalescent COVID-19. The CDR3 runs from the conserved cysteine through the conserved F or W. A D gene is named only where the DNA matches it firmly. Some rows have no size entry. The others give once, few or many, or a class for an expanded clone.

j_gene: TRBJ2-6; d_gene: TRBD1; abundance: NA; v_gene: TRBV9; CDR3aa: CASSVAGGQGAVGANVLTF; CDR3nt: TGTGCCAGCAGCGTAGCTGGGGGACAGGGGGCGGTTGGGGCCAACGTCCTGACTTTC
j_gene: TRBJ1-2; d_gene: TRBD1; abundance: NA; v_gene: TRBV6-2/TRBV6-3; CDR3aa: CASSPGQGAGGYTF; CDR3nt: TGTGCCAGCAGTCCGGGACAGGGGGCTGGGGGCTACACCTTC
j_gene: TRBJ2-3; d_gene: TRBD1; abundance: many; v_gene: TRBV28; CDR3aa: CASSSGQGATDTQYF; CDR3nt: TGTGCCAGCAGTTCGGGACAGGGAGCGACAGATACGCAGTATTTT
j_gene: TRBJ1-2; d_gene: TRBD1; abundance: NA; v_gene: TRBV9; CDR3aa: CASSGTGASYGYTF; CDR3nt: TGTGCCAGCAGCGGGACAGGGGCCTCATATGGCTACACCTTC
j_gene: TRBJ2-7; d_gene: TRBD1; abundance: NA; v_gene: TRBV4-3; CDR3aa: CASSQTQGDEQYF; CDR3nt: TGCGCCAGCAGCCAGACGCAGGGGGACGAGCAGTACTTC
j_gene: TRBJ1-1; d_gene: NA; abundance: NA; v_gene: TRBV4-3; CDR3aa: CASSQGAGEAFF; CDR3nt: TGCGCCAGCAGCCAAGGCGCAGGTGAAGCTTTCTTT
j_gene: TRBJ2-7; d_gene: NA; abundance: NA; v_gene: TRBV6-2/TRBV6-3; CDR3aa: CASSYGPPNEQYF; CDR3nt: TGTGCCAGCAGTTACGGGCCCCCCAACGAGCAGTACTTC
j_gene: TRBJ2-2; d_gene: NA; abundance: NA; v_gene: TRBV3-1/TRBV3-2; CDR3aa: CASRTGNTGELFF; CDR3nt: TGTGCCAGCCGAACGGGGAACACCGGGGAGCTGTTTTTT
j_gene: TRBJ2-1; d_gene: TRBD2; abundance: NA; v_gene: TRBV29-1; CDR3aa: CSVVHQREVSNEQFF; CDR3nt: TGCAGCGTTGTGCACCAGCGGGAAGTAAGCAATGAGCAGTTCTTC
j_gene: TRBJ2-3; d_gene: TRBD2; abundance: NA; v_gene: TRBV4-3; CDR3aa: CASSQESGIAGRADTQYF; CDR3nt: TGCGCCAGCAGCCAAGAATCCGGTATAGCGGGGCGAGCAGATACGCAGTATTTT
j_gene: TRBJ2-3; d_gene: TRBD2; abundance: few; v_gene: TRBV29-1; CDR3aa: CSVAKLADTQYF; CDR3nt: TGCAGCGTAGCCAAACTAGCGGATACGCAGTATTTT
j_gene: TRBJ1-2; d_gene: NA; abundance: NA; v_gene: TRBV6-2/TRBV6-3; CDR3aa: CASSYGQGRYTF; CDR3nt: TGTGCCAGCAGTTACGGGCAGGGGCGCTACACCTTC
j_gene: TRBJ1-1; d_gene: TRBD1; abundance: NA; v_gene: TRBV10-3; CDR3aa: CAIGRTGSEAFF; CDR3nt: TGTGCCATCGGACGGACAGGCAGTGAAGCTTTCTTT
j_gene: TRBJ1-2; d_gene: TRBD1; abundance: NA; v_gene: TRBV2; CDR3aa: CASSLQGGYGYTF; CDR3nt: TGTGCCAGCAGTCTACAGGGGGGTTATGGCTACACCTTC
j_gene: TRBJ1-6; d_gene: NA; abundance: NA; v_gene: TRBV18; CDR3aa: CASSPPNRNSPLHF; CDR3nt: TGTGCCAGCTCACCACCAAACAGGAATTCACCCCTCCACTTT
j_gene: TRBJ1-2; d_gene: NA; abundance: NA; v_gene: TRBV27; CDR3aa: CASSLGRNYGYTF; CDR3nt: TGTGCCAGCAGTTTAGGGAGGAACTATGGCTACACCTTC
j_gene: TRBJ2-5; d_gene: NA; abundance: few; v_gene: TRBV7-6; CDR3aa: CASSSRSIETQYF; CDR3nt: TGTGCCAGCAGCTCGAGAAGCATAGAGACCCAGTACTTC
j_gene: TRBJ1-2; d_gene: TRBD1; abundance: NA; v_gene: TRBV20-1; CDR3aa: CSVGQGDGYTF; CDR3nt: TGCAGTGTAGGACAGGGCGATGGCTACACCTTC
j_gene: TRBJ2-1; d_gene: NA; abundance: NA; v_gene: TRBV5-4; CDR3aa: CASSPDLSSYNEQFF; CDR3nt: TGTGCCAGCAGCCCGGACTTGAGCTCCTACAATGAGCAGTTCTTC
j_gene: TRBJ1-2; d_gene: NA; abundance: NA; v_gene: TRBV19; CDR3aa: CASSISPNYGYTF; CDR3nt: TGTGCCAGTAGTATCAGTCCTAACTATGGCTACACCTTC
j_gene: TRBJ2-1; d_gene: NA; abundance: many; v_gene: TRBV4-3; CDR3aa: CASSPHLDGDNEQFF; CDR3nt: TGCGCCAGCAGCCCTCACCTCGACGGAGACAATGAGCAGTTCTTC
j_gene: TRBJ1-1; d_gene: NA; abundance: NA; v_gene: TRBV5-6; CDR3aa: CASSLAMGRDNTEAFF; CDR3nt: TGTGCCAGCAGCTTGGCGATGGGCAGGGATAATACTGAAGCTTTCTTT
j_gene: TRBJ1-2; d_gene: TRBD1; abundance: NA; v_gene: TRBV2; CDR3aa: CASSIQGTNGYTF; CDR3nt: TGTGCCAGCAGTATACAGGGGACCAATGGCTACACCTTC
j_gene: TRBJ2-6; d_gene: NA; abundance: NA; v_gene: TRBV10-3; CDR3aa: CAISSGGGANVLTF; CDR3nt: TGTGCCATCAGTTCCGGTGGTGGGGCCAACGTCCTGACTTTC
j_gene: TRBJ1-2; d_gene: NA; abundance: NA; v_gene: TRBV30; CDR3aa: CAWIKQGYGYTF; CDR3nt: TGTGCCTGGATAAAACAGGGCTATGGCTACACCTTC
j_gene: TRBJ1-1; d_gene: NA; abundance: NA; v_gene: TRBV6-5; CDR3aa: CASNYNFQANTEAFF; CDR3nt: TGTGCCAGCAATTACAATTTCCAGGCGAACACTGAAGCTTTCTTT